The TCR beta chain under discussion was sequenced for a study of blood T cell repertoires in COVID-19. Original analysis: Amplification from reference gene primers served as the basis for estimated nucleated cell counts. Clones were read by immunoSEQ multiplex PCR, and TCRdb kept only the in-frame ones, dropping some. V and J calls and clone size follow that table, whereas D and trimming were derived from the DNA. The sample lists 200,000 to 250,000 clones, approximately 84% occurring once. This CDR3 has 13 amino acids. Germline CDR1 MNHEY, CDR2 SVGAGI. Trimming left V 7 bases short and J 0 bases short, with 10 bases between.

The V gene is TRBV6-5, the J gene TRBJ2-7, with D possibly matching TRBD1 (5 bases). This TCR was recovered from a woman aged 55-69 years with acute or convalescent COVID-19. Sequenced sample: peripheral blood. CDR3 DNA: TGTGCCAGCAACCGACAGTTCTCCTACGAGCAGTACTTC. Encoded protein: CASNRQFSYEQYF.